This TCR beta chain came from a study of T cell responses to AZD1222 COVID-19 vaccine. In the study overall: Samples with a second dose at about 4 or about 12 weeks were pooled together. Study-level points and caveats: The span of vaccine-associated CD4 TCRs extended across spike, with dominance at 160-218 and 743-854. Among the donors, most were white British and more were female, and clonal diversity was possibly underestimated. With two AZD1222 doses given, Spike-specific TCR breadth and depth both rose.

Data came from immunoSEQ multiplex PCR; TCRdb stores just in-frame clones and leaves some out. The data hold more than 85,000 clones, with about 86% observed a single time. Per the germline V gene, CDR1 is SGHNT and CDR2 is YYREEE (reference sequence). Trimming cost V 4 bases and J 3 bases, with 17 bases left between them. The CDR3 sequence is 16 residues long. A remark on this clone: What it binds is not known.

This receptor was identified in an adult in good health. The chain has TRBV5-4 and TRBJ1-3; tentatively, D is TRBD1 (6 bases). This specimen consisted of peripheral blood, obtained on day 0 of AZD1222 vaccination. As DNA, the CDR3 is TGTGCCAGCAGCCCCCCCCTAGGGGGGATTGGAAACACCATATATTTT. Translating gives CASSPPLGGIGNTIYF.